This record covers a single T cell receptor (beta chain). Its antigen is currently unknown. Clones were sequenced by immunoSEQ multiplex PCR, and TCRdb holds only the in-frame ones, with some missing. Altogether over 90,000 clones are present, roughly 88% being singletons, with the ten largest covering more than 7%. These data are taken from a study of radiation and T cells in renal cell carcinoma. Study-wide findings and caveats: No pretreatment tumor biopsies were available for baseline clonotypes.

J gave up 2 bases and V 5 bases, and 7 bases lay outside the gene matches. Germline CDR1 SGHNT, CDR2 YYREEE (reference sequence). The length of the CDR3 is 16 residues. As for time point: blood 4 weeks post-SBRT, at nephrectomy. Treatment described: 15 Gy SBRT to primary tumor, nephrectomy 4 weeks later. Radiation-treated patients gave blood at baseline, week 2 and week 4. Sequences were derived from blood, sampled from a patient whose treatment included radiotherapy and nephrectomy. The chain links TRBV5-4 to TRBJ2-5, with 12 positions matching TRBD2. The sequence came from a man aged 55 to 70 with renal cell carcinoma. CDR3 sequence: CASRRLAGGPQETQYF. The CDR3 bases are TGTGCCAGCAGGCGGCTAGCGGGAGGGCCACAAGAGACCCAGTACTTC.